This T cell receptor beta chain comes out of a study of blood T cell repertoires in COVID-19. Study overall: The United States, Italy and Spain provided the acute and convalescent COVID-19 samples.

Adults between roughly 18 and 95 years of age took part from about 24 US areas. The CDR3 has 14 residues. The V end lost 3 bases, the J end lost 0 bases, and 5 bases lay between the germline ends. Germline V gives CDR1 LGHDT, CDR2 YNNKEL (reference sequence). Using immunoSEQ multiplex PCR, the repertoire was profiled, and TCRdb retains in-frame clones only, with some absent. This sample carries fewer than 500,000 clones, more than 80% of them seen once, and the ten largest clones take roughly 1.1%. The sequenced sample consisted of PBMCs or T cells enriched from blood (not recorded which). J is TRBJ1-4 and V is TRBV3-1 (or the pseudogene TRBV3-2); D remains ambiguous. This sequence was found in a man younger than 40 who had recovered from COVID-19. The CDR3 spells CASSHGTTNEKLFF. DNA for the CDR3: TGTGCCAGCAGCCACGGGACAACTAATGAAAAACTGTTTTTT.